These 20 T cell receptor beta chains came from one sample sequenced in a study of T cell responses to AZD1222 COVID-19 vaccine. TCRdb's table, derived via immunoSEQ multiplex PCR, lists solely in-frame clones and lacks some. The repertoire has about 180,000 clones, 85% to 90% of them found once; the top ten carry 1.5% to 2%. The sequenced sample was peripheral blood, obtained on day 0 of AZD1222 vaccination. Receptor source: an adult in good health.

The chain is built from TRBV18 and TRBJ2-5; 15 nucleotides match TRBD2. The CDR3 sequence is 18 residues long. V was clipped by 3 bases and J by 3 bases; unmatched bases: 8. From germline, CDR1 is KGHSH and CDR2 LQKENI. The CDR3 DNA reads TGTGCCAGCTCACCGGGACTAGCGGGAGGTCGCGCCGAAGAGACCCAGTACTTC. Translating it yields CASSPGLAGGRAEETQYF.

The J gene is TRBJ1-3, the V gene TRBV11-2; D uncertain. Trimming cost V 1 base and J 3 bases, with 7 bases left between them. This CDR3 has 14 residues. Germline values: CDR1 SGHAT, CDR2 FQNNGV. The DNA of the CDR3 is TGTGCCAGCAGCTTAGGGTCAGTTGGAAACACCATATATTTT. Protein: CASSLGSVGNTIYF.

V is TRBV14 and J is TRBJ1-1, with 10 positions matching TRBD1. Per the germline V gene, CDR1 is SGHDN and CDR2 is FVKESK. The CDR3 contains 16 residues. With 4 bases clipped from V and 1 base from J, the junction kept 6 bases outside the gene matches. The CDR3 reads CASSPGTGVRNTEAFF. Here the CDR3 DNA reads TGTGCCAGCAGCCCTGGGACAGGGGTCAGGAACACTGAAGCTTTCTTT.

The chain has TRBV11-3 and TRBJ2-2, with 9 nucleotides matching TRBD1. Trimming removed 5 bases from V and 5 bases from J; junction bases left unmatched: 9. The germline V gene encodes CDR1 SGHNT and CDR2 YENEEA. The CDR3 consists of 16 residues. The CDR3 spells CASSVTGGGGTGELFF. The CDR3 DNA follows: TGTGCCAGCAGCGTCACAGGGGGCGGCGGGACCGGGGAGCTGTTTTTT.

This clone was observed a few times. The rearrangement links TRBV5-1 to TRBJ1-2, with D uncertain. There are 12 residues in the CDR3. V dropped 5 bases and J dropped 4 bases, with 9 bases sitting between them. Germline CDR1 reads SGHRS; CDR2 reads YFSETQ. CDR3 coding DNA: TGCGCCAGCAGAACGGATTCCTATGGCTACACCTTC. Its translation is CASRTDSYGYTF.

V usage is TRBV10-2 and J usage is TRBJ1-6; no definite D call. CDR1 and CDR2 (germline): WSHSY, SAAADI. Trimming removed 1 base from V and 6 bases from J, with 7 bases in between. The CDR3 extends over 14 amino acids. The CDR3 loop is CASSELASNSPLHF. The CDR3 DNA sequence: TGCGCCAGCAGTGAGTTGGCATCTAATTCACCCCTCCACTTT.

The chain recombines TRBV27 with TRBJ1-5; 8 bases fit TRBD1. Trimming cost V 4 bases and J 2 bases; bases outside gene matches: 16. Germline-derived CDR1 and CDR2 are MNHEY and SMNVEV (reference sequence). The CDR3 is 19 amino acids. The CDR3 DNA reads TGTGCCAGCAGTTCCTTCCGGGACAGGAAGGGAGTTGGCAATCAGCCCCAGCATTTT. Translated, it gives CASSSFRDRKGVGNQPQHF.

As DNA, the CDR3 is TGTGCCAGCAGAGGGGCCAGCAACTATGGCTACACCTTC. Encoded protein: CASRGASNYGYTF. The V gene is TRBV6-5, the J gene TRBJ1-2; D may be TRBD1 (5 bases). The CDR3 consists of 13 residues. Looked up from germline, CDR1 is MNHEY and CDR2 is SVGAGI. The V end lost 6 bases, the J end lost 2 bases, and 10 bases lay between the germline ends.

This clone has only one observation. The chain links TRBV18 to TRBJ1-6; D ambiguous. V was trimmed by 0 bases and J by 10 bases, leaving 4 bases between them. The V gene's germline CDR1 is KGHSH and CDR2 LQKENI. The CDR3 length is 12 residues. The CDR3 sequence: CASSPPGSPLHF. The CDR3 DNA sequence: TGTGCCAGCTCACCACCGGGATCACCCCTCCACTTT.

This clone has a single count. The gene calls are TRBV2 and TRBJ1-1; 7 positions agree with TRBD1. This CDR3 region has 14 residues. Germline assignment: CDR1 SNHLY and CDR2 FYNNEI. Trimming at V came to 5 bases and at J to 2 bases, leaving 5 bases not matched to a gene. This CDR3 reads CASSTWTGNTEAFF. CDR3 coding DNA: TGTGCCAGCAGTACGTGGACAGGTAACACTGAAGCTTTCTTT. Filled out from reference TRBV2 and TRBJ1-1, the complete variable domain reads EPEVTQTPSHQVTQMGQEVILRCVPISNHLYFYWYRQILGQKVEFLVSFYNNEISEKSEIFDDQFSVERPDGSNFTLKIRSTKLEDSAMYFCASSTWTGNTEAFFGQGTRLTVV.

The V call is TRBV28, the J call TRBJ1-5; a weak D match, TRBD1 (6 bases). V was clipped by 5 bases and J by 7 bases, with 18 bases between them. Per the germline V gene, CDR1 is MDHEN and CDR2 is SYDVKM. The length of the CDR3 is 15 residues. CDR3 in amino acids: CASSLGNRVNQPQHF. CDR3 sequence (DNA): TGTGCCAGCAGTCTAGGGAACAGGGTAAACCAGCCCCAGCATTTT.

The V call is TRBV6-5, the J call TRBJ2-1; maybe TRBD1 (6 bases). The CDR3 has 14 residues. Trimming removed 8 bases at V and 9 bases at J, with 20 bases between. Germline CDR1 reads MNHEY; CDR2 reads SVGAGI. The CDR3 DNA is TGTGCCAGCCGGGGCCAGGGTGCCAGGGGTGAGCAGTTCTTC. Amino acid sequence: CASRGQGARGEQFF.

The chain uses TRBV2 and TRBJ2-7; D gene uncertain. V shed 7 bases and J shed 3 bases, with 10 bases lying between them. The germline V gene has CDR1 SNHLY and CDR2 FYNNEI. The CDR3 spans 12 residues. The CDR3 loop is CASNSVGYEQYF. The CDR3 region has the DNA TGTGCCAGCAATTCTGTGGGCTACGAGCAGTACTTC.

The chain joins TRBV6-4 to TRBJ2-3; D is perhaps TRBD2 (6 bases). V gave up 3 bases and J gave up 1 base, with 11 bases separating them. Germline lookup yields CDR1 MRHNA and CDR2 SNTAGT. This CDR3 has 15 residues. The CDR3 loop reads CASSEGTSRTDTQYF. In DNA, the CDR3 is TGTGCCAGCAGTGAAGGGACTTCCCGCACAGATACGCAGTATTTT.

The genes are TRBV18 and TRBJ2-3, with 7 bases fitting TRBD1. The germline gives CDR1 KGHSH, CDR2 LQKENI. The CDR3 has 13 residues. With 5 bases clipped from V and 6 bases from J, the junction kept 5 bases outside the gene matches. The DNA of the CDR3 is TGTGCCAGCTCAGAGGGGGCACTTGATACGCAGTATTTT. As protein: CASSEGALDTQYF.

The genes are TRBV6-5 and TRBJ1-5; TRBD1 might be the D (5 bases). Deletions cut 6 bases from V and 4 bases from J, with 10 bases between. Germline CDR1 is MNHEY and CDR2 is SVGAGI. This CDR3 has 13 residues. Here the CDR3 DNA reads TGTGCCAGCAGCCTGGGACCAAATCAGCCCCAGCATTTT. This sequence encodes CASSLGPNQPQHF.

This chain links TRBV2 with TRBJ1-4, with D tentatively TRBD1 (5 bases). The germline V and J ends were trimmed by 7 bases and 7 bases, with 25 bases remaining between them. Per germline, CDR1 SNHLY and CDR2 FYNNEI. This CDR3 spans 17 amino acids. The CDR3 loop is CASNGEVGRSTGEKLFF. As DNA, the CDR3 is TGTGCCAGCAACGGGGAAGTGGGACGGTCTACGGGTGAAAAACTGTTTTTT.

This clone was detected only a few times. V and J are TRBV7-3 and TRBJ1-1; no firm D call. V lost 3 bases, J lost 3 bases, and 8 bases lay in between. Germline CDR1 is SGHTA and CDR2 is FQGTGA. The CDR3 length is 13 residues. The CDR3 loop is CASSFLGDTEAFF. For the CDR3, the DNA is TGTGCCAGCAGCTTCCTGGGCGACACTGAAGCTTTCTTT.

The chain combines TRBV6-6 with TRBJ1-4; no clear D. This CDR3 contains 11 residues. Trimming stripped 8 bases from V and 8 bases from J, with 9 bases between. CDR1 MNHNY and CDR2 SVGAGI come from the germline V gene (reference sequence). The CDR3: CASGRTEKLFF. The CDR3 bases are TGTGCCAGCGGAAGGACGGAAAAACTGTTTTTT.

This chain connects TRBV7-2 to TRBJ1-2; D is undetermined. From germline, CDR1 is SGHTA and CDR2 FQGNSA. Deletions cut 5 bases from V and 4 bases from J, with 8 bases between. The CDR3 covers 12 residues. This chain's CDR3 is CASSQIGYGYTF. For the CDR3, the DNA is TGTGCCAGCAGCCAGATTGGCTATGGCTACACCTTC.